This T cell receptor beta chain was retrieved from a study of shared clonotypes between healthy human individuals. The CDR3 runs to 14 residues. The V and J ends lost 8 bases and 3 bases respectively, with 16 bases between them. At deep level, the assay was performed. Template for every sorted-subset replicate PCR totaled around 200 ng DNA, tens of thousands of T cell genomes. Produced via immunoSEQ multiplex PCR; TCRdb's table is partial and in-frame only. The repertoire consists of 1.6 million or so clones, with roughly 96% occurring once and the leading ten covering 1.2%. The donor population consisted of healthy HIV-negative adults with no recent acute infections or vaccinations. Partitioning of CD4+ cells yielded a CD45RA+ naive subset and a CD45RA-negative memory subset.

Sequencing input: naive CD4+ T cells sorted from blood. As for subset: CD45RA+ positively selected. The chain carries TRBV23-1 and TRBJ2-5; the D gene is possibly TRBD1 (6 bases). TRBV23-1 is labeled an ORF, and its function is uncertain. The receptor's source is a man aged 25 to 40 in good health. CDR3 bases: TGCGCCAGCCCCAGGGGCGGCTTGAAAGAGACCCAGTACTTC. It translates to CASPRGGLKETQYF.